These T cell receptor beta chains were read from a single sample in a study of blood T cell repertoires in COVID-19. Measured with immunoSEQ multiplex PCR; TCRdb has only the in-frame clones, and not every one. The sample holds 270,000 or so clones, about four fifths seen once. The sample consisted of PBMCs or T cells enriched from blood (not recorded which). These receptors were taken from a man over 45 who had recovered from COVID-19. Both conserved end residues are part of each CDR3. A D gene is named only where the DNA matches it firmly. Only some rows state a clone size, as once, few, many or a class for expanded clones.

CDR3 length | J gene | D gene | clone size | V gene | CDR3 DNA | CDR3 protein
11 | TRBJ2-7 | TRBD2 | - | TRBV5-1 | TGCGCCAGCTCCATCGGGGGGGAGCAGTACTTC | CASSIGGEQYF
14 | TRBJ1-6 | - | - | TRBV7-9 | TGTGCCAGCCCCAGGGGAGGGAATGATTCACCCCTCCACTTT | CASPRGGNDSPLHF
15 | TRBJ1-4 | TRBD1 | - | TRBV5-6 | TGTGCCAGCTCCTCCCGACAGGGCCTCTATGAAAAACTGTTTTTT | CASSSRQGLYEKLFF
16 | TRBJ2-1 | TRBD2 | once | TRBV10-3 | TGTGCCATCAGTGAGTCAGGTAGCGGGGTGCGGAATGAGCAGTTCTTC | CAISESGSGVRNEQFF
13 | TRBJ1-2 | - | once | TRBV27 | TGTGCCAGCAGGCGACTTACTAACTATGGCTACACCTTC | CASRRLTNYGYTF
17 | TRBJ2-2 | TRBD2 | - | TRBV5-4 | TGTGCCAGCAGCCGCGGCCCACTAGCGACGTTCTCCGGGGAGCTGTTTTTT | CASSRGPLATFSGELFF
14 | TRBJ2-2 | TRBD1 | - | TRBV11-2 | TGTGCCAGCACGACAGGGGTCCACACCGGGGAGCTGTTTTTT | CASTTGVHTGELFF
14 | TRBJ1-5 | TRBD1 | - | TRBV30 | TGTGCCTGGGACAGGGATTGGAGCAATCAGCCCCAGCATTTT | CAWDRDWSNQPQHF
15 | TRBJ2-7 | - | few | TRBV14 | TGTGCCCTCAGGAGGCAGGGGCCCACGGCCTACGAGCAGTACTTC | CALRRQGPTAYEQYF
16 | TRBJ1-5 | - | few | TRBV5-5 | TGTGCCAGCAGCTTGGCCGGGGGGTTAAGCAATCAGCCCCAGCATTTT | CASSLAGGLSNQPQHF
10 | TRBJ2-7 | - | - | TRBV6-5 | TGTGCCAGCACCCACTACGAGCAGTACTTC | CASTHYEQYF
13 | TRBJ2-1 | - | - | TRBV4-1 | TGCGCCAGCAGCCAAGTCGGGAACAATGAGCAGTTCTTC | CASSQVGNNEQFF
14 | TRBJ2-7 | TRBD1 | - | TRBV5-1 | TGCGCCAGCAGCTTTGTTGGGACAGCCTACGAGCAGTACTTC | CASSFVGTAYEQYF
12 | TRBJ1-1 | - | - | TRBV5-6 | TGTGCCAGCAGCTTCACGGGTACTGAAGCTTTCTTT | CASSFTGTEAFF
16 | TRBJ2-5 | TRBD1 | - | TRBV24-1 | TGTGCCACCAGTGACTCCGGGACAGGGGGAAAAGAGACCCAGTACTTC | CATSDSGTGGKETQYF
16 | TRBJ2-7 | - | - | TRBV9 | TGTGCCAGCAGCGCCGGAAGCGGGACAAACGCCTACGAGCAGTACTTC | CASSAGSGTNAYEQYF
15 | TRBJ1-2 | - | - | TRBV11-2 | TGTGCCAGCAGCCCTACACTGGGGGGGGCTTATGGCTACACCTTC | CASSPTLGGAYGYTF
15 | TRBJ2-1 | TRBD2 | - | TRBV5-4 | TGTGCCAGCAGCTTGGGGGCTAGCGGATACAATGAGCAGTTCTTC | CASSLGASGYNEQFF
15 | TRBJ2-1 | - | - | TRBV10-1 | TGCGCCAGCAGTGAGGGGAGATTCTCCTACAATGAGCAGTTCTTC | CASSEGRFSYNEQFF
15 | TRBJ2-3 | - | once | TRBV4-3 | TGCGCCAGCAGCCGCAGTATCCTTAGCACAGATACGCAGTATTTT | CASSRSILSTDTQYF
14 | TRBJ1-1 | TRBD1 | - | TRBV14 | TGTGCCAGCAGCCAGCGGGACAGGGGGTCTGAAGCTTTCTTT | CASSQRDRGSEAFF
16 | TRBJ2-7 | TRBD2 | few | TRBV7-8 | TGTGCCAGCAGCTTAGGGGCGGGGGGACCAGGGTTGGAGCAGTACTTC | CASSLGAGGPGLEQYF
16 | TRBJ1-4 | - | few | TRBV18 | TGTGCCAGCTCGCGCGAGACGGGGTCAACTAATGAAAAACTGTTTTTT | CASSRETGSTNEKLFF
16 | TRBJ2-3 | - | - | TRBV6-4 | TGTGCCACCCCCTCCCGGTCCGAGGCCAGCACAGATACGCAGTATTTT | CATPSRSEASTDTQYF
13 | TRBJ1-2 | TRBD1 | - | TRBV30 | TGTGCCTGGACTTTCCCAGGGGGCAATGGCTACACCTTC | CAWTFPGGNGYTF
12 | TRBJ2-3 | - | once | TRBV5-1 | TGCGCCAGCAGCAGACAGTCAGATACGCAGTATTTT | CASSRQSDTQYF
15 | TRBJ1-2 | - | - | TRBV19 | TGTGCCAGTAGTATTGAGAACAGGGCGCAGTATGGCTACACCTTC | CASSIENRAQYGYTF
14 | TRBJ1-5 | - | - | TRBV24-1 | TGTGCCACCAGTGATTCCGGACAAGGACAGCCCCAGCATTTT | CATSDSGQGQPQHF
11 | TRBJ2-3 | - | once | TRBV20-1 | TGCAGTGCTAGTCTTTCAGGGACGCAGTATTTT | CSASLSGTQYF
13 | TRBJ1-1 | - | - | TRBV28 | TGTGCCAGCAGTTTGGGGGGAGGCACTGAAGCTTTCTTT | CASSLGGGTEAFF
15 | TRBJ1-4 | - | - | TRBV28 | TGTGCCAGCAGTGGGGGGACTCTTTTCGGAGAAAAACTGTTTTTT | CASSGGTLFGEKLFF
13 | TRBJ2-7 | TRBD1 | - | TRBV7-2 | TGTGCCAGCAGCTTAAGACAGGGGTACGAGCAGTACTTC | CASSLRQGYEQYF
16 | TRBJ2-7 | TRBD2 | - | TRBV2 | TGTGCCAGCCGTCCGGGACTAGCGGGGTTGCCCTACGAGCAGTACTTC | CASRPGLAGLPYEQYF
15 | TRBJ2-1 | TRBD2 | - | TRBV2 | TGTGCCAGCAGTGAGGTTAGCGGGGGTAGTAATGAGCAGTTCTTC | CASSEVSGGSNEQFF
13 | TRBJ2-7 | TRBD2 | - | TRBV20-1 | TGCAGTGCTAGTATCCTAGCGGGGGACGAGCAGTACTTC | CSASILAGDEQYF
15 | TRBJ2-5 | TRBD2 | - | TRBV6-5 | TGTGCCAGCAGTTACTCGTCCCTAGCGGGGGCTGCCCAGTACTTC | CASSYSSLAGAAQYF
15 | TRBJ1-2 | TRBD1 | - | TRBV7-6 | TGTGCCAGCAGCCCCCGGACAGGGAAAGCAGCGGGCTACACCTTC | CASSPRTGKAAGYTF
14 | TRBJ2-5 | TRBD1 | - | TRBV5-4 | TGTGCCAGCAGCTCGACAGGGGAGTTAGAGACCCAGTACTTC | CASSSTGELETQYF
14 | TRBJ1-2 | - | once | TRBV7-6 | TGTGCCAGCAGCCACGGCGGAGGGATCGATGGCTACACCTTC | CASSHGGGIDGYTF
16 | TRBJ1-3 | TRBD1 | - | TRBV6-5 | TGTGCCAGCAGTTATGGGCAGGGGGCGCGAAGAAACACCATATATTTT | CASSYGQGARRNTIYF
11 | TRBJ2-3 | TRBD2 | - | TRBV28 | TGTGCCAGCGGGGTAGCGGGGACGCGCGTATTT | CASGVAGTRVF
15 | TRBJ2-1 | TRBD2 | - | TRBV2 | TGTGCCAGCATCCCAGGTAGCGGGGGGGCCCTTGGGCAGTTCTTC | CASIPGSGGALGQFF
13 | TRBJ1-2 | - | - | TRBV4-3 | TGCGCCAGCAGCCAAGATCGGGGCTATGGCTACACCTTC | CASSQDRGYGYTF